One sample yielded the 30 T cell receptor beta chains listed below, sequenced in a study of Ad26.COV2.S vaccination and SARS-CoV-2 variants listed by TCRdb under 2021. In the paper's terms, the treatment or condition label means: roughly 20 received Ad26.COV2.S at low or high dose, single or two shots; about 5 received placebo; per-sample allocation not given. For vaccine and placebo recipients, the sequenced repertoires came from samples collected on day 63 after the first injection. Receptor amplification or capture employed the immunoSEQ multiplex PCR assay. Entries here come from immuneACCESS through TCRdb and include only in-frame sequences with V and J called. Some clones fail to appear in such tables; in the studies checked, an unresolved V gene covers under half of the shortfall, and the cause of the remainder is unknown. For this sample the table gives 300,000 to 400,000 clones, of which about 89% were detected only once. The top ten clonotypes cover just under 5% of the sample.

Sequencing was performed on peripheral blood, taken in a trial of Ad26.COV2.S vaccine versus placebo. Every receptor here comes from a person aged 18-60 years who received the Ad26.COV2.S COVID-19 vaccine or a placebo.

The genes are TRBV5-6 and TRBJ1-1; TRBD1 is a possible D gene (5 bases). The V and J ends lost 1 base and 1 base respectively, with 11 bases between them. Looked up from germline, CDR1 is SGHDT and CDR2 is YYEEEE. The length of the CDR3 is 15 residues. The CDR3: CASSLYGQPNTEAFF. CDR3 DNA: TGTGCCAGCAGCTTGTACGGACAACCGAACACTGAAGCTTTCTTT.

This chain joins TRBV11-2 and TRBJ1-2; TRBD1 is a possible D gene (6 bases). Trimming pared 4 bases from V and 4 bases from J, leaving 16 bases between. CDR1 is SGHAT, CDR2 FQNNGV, per germline. There are 15 residues in the CDR3. CDR3 sequence: CASSSVGGGAYGYTF. The CDR3 nucleotides read TGTGCCAGCAGCTCGGTAGGGGGTGGGGCCTATGGCTACACCTTC.

J is TRBJ2-7 and V is TRBV28; a weak D match, TRBD2 (7 bases). CDR1 is MDHEN and CDR2 is SYDVKM in the germline V gene. The CDR3 is 15 residues long. Trimming left V 5 bases short and J 3 bases short, with 17 bases between. CDR3 in DNA: TGTGCCAGCAGTAGGGGGGGCGCAGTAAACTACGAGCAGTACTTC. It translates to CASSRGGAVNYEQYF.

The rearrangement joins TRBV7-9 to TRBJ2-5; D is unclear. The germline CDR1 and CDR2 sequences are SEHNR and FQNEAQ (reference sequence). This CDR3 is 11 amino acids long. V was clipped by 1 base and J by 8 bases, with 5 bases between them. The CDR3 loop reads CASSLGGTQYF. The CDR3 bases are TGTGCCAGCAGCTTAGGCGGTACCCAGTACTTC. Using reference TRBV7-9 and TRBJ2-5 for the parts outside the CDR3, the full variable domain is DTGVSQNPRHKITKRGQNVTFRCDPISEHNRLYWYRQTLGQGPEFLTYFQNEAQLEKSRLLSDRFSAERPKGSFSTLEIQRTEQGDSAMYLCASSLGGTQYFGPGTRLLVL.

The rearrangement joins TRBV6-4 to TRBJ2-1; 7 bases align to TRBD2. CDR1 is MRHNA and CDR2 is SNTAGT in the germline V gene. The ends lost 0 bases at V and 9 bases at J; junction bases unmatched: 8. This CDR3 comprises 15 residues. CDR3 in DNA: TGTGCCAGCAGTGACTCTGGCGGGAGCTTTAGTGAGCAGTTCTTC. This encodes CASSDSGGSFSEQFF.

This clone has only one observation. V gene TRBV9 combines with J gene TRBJ2-3, with 10 bases fitting TRBD1. The CDR3 covers 14 residues. The germline V gene has CDR1 SGDLS and CDR2 YYNGEE. The J segment lost 12 bases and the V segment lost 4 bases, leaving 11 bases of the junction unmatched. The CDR3 sequence: CASSYRWDRGTQYF. The CDR3 DNA sequence: TGTGCCAGCAGCTACCGCTGGGACAGGGGAACCCAGTATTTT.

The chain uses TRBV5-4 and TRBJ1-2; the match to TRBD1 covers 8 bases. CDR1 and CDR2 from the germline V gene are SGHNT and YYREEE (reference sequence). CDR3 size: 14 residues. J lost 7 bases, V lost 0 bases, and 5 bases had no gene match. The CDR3 reads CASSLETGGSGYTF. The CDR3 coding sequence is TGTGCCAGCAGCTTGGAAACAGGGGGAAGTGGCTACACCTTC.

This clone appeared once. The chain employs TRBV7-9 and TRBJ1-1; D remains unclear. CDR1 and CDR2 (germline): SEHNR, FQNEAQ (reference sequence). The V gene lost 5 bases and the J gene lost 3 bases, with 4 bases spanning the gap. The CDR3 loop spans 11 amino acids. The DNA for the CDR3 is TGTGCCAGCAGCCTCTACACTGAAGCTTTCTTT. Translating gives CASSLYTEAFF.

This chain joins TRBV5-6 and TRBJ2-7; a weak D match, TRBD2 (5 bases). CDR3 length: 16 amino acids. Trimming took 0 bases from V and 2 from J, leaving 15 bases between them. Germline CDR1 is SGHDT and CDR2 is YYEEEE. This CDR3 reads CASSLGAVLLAYEQYF. CDR3 in DNA: TGTGCCAGCAGCTTGGGTGCAGTTCTACTAGCCTACGAGCAGTACTTC.

The chain is built from TRBV30 and TRBJ2-1, with TRBD2 identical over 8 bases. This CDR3 region has 15 residues. Germline V gives CDR1 GTSNPN, CDR2 SVGIG (reference sequence). V was pared by 6 bases and J by 0 bases, with 7 bases of the junction left unmatched. The CDR3 coding sequence is TGTGCCTGTGTTCTAGCGGGTGGCTCCTACAATGAGCAGTTCTTC. It specifies CACVLAGGSYNEQFF.

The chain has TRBV7-2 and TRBJ2-7; D unresolved. CDR1 is SGHTA and CDR2 is FQGNSA in the germline V gene. The V end was cut by 1 base, the J end by 0 bases, with 10 bases between. The CDR3 is 15 amino acids. As DNA, the CDR3 is TGTGCCAGCAGCTTAGGCGGACCAATCTCCTACGAGCAGTACTTC. As protein: CASSLGGPISYEQYF.

The chain combines TRBV7-2 with TRBJ2-3, with 11 bases fitting TRBD2. The germline CDR1 and CDR2 sequences are SGHTA and FQGNSA. The CDR3 spans 14 residues. The ends lost 4 bases at V and 4 bases at J; junction bases unmatched: 1. This CDR3 reads CASSSSGGSDTQYF. CDR3 in DNA: TGTGCCAGCAGCTCTAGCGGGGGGTCAGATACGCAGTATTTT.

The chain employs TRBV6-5 and TRBJ2-3; TRBD1 agrees at 9 bases. This CDR3 contains 15 residues. V was pared by 5 bases and J by 7 bases, with 10 bases of the junction left unmatched. Germline CDR1 and CDR2: MNHEY and SVGAGI. CDR3 amino acids: CASSTPGQGLHTQYF. Written as DNA, the CDR3 is TGTGCCAGCAGTACGCCGGGACAGGGACTGCATACGCAGTATTTT.

This clone was seen a few times. The chain combines TRBV10-3 with TRBJ1-5; D gene uncertain. The germline CDR1 and CDR2 sequences are ENHRY and SYGVKD. The length of the CDR3 is 12 residues. The V end lost 3 bases, the J end lost 1 base, and 1 base lay between the germline ends. The CDR3 is CAISDSNQPQHF. The CDR3 DNA reads as TGTGCCATCAGTGACAGCAATCAGCCCCAGCATTTT.

Written as DNA, the CDR3 is TGTGCCAGTAGTATGTGGGGCAATGAGCAGTTCTTC. It codes for CASSMWGNEQFF. This chain uses TRBV19 with TRBJ2-1; D unresolved. Between the trimmed V and J ends, which lost 3 bases and 6 bases, there was a span of 6 bases. The CDR3 runs to 12 residues. CDR1 and CDR2 (germline): LNHDA, SQIVND (reference sequence).

The J gene is TRBJ1-1, the V gene TRBV6-5; 7 bases are a match to TRBD1. This CDR3 is built from 14 residues. In germline, CDR1 is MNHEY, CDR2 SVGAGI. V lost 7 bases, J lost 4 bases, and 9 bases stayed unmatched. For the CDR3, the DNA is TGTGCCAGCAATACAGGGGATCTGGGCACTGAAGCTTTCTTT. Protein product: CASNTGDLGTEAFF.

This sequence joins TRBV6-2 or TRBV6-3 and TRBJ1-2, with no clear D. V was clipped by 2 bases and J by 4 bases, with 20 bases between them. The CDR3 runs to 17 residues. The germline V gene has CDR1 MNHEY and CDR2 SVGEGT. The CDR3 region is CASSYNPGSGTGYGYTF. The CDR3 DNA follows: TGTGCCAGCAGTTACAACCCCGGGTCGGGAACTGGCTATGGCTACACCTTC.

With respect to this clone: Other nucleotide sequences in the sample specify the same CDR3. The chain combines TRBV2 with TRBJ1-2; TRBD1 agrees at 8 bases. CDR3 size: 15 residues. Losses at the gene ends were 0 bases for V and 4 bases for J; bases not matched to a gene: 4. The germline CDR1 and CDR2 sequences are SNHLY and FYNNEI. Here the CDR3 DNA reads TGTGCCAGCAGTGAAGCTAGGACAGGGTCCTATGGCTACACCTTC. This sequence encodes CASSEARTGSYGYTF.

The V call is TRBV2, the J call TRBJ2-7, with D perhaps TRBD1 or TRBD2 (5 bases each). From germline, CDR1 is SNHLY and CDR2 FYNNEI. The germline V and J ends were trimmed by 3 bases and 3 bases, with 15 bases remaining between them. The CDR3 contains 15 residues. CDR3 sequence reads: CASSEGPSQIYEQYF. The CDR3 DNA is TGTGCCAGCAGTGAGGGACCCTCACAGATCTACGAGCAGTACTTC.

The chain joins TRBV12-3 or TRBV12-4 to TRBJ1-1; D ambiguous. The CDR3 is 11 residues long. V lost 6 bases, J lost 5 bases, and 7 bases lay in between. CDR3 nucleotide sequence: TGTGCCAGCAGCCAGACGACTGAAGCTTTCTTT. Translated, it gives CASSQTTEAFF.

In DNA form, the CDR3 reads TGTGCCAGCAGCGTAGGGGTAGGTAGCTCACCCCTCCACTTT. Translation gives CASSVGVGSSPLHF. The chain is built from TRBV9 and TRBJ1-6; no reliable D call. Trimming took 0 bases from V and 10 from J, leaving 11 bases between them. This CDR3 region has 14 residues. The germline CDR1 and CDR2 sequences are SGDLS and YYNGEE.

The chain uses TRBV18 and TRBJ2-7; 7 bases align to TRBD1. Germline V lookup: CDR1 KGHSH, CDR2 LQKENI. The V and J ends lost 4 bases and 3 bases, in that order; junction bases with no gene match: 6. The CDR3 runs 14 residues. The CDR3 DNA reads TGTGCCAGCTCACTAGGGACAGATGACTACGAGCAGTACTTC. It translates to CASSLGTDDYEQYF.

DNA for the CDR3: TGTGCCACTAGGTGGTCTGGGGCCAACGTCCTGACTTTC. Protein product: CATRWSGANVLTF. J is TRBJ2-6 and V is TRBV27; D is unresolved. CDR1 and CDR2 from the germline V gene are MNHEY and SMNVEV (reference sequence). The CDR3 runs to 13 residues. The V end was cut by 10 bases, the J end by 1 base, with 8 bases between.

This chain uses TRBV7-9 with TRBJ2-2, with 9 bases identical to TRBD2. The CDR3 runs to 17 residues. CDR1 is SEHNR and CDR2 is FQNEAQ in the germline V gene (reference sequence). V shed 5 bases and J 1 base; nucleotides not matched to a gene: 8. The CDR3, as DNA: TGTGCCAGCAGCGGAAGACTAGCGGTTATGAACACCGGGGAGCTGTTTTTT. Translated, it gives CASSGRLAVMNTGELFF.

The chain uses TRBV30 and TRBJ2-7, with TRBD2 matching 8 bases. The CDR3 spans 14 residues. V gave up 4 bases and J gave up 3 bases; unmatched junction bases: 8. CDR1 GTSNPN and CDR2 SVGIG come from the germline V gene (reference sequence). The CDR3 loop reads CAWTSGGNYYEQYF. The CDR3 nucleotides are TGTGCCTGGACATCGGGAGGGAACTACTACGAGCAGTACTTC.

V and J are TRBV9 and TRBJ1-1; 8 nucleotides agree with TRBD1. The CDR3 extends over 14 amino acids. V shed 4 bases, J shed 5 bases, and the junction held 7 bases outside the gene matches. Germline V gene lookup returns CDR1 SGDLS and CDR2 YYNGEE. CDR3 in amino acids: CASSPRQGLTEAFF. CDR3 DNA: TGTGCCAGCAGCCCACGACAGGGGTTGACTGAAGCTTTCTTT.

This chain joins TRBV29-1 and TRBJ2-7, with 11 nucleotides matching TRBD2. V shed 0 bases and J 7 bases; nucleotides not matched to a gene: 8. The germline V gene encodes CDR1 SQVTM and CDR2 ANQGSEA. CDR3 size: 15 residues. The chain's CDR3 is CSVEEQLAGAREQYF. The DNA for the CDR3 is TGCAGCGTTGAAGAGCAACTAGCGGGAGCTAGGGAGCAGTACTTC.

The chain links TRBV28 to TRBJ1-3; the match to TRBD1 covers 7 bases. The CDR3 has 16 amino acids. The V and J ends lost 4 bases and 0 bases, in that order; junction bases with no gene match: 6. Germline V gene sequence: CDR1 MDHEN, CDR2 SYDVKM. The chain's CDR3 is CASSSYRDSSGNTIYF. Here the CDR3 DNA reads TGTGCCAGCAGTTCATACCGGGACAGCTCTGGAAACACCATATATTTT.

The chain employs TRBV5-6 and TRBJ1-1; tentative D call: TRBD1 (6 bases). Germline CDR1 and CDR2: SGHDT and YYEEEE. This CDR3 contains 15 residues. Between the trimmed V and J ends, which lost 5 bases and 5 bases, there was a span of 19 bases. For the CDR3, the DNA is TGTGCCAGCAGTTTCACTTTGCAGGGGAGGACTGAAGCTTTCTTT. It encodes CASSFTLQGRTEAFF.

This chain connects TRBV6-4 to TRBJ1-5; a weak D match, TRBD1 (6 bases). Germline V gene lookup returns CDR1 MRHNA and CDR2 SNTAGT. Trimming took 6 bases from V and 3 from J, leaving 9 bases between them. This CDR3 region has 13 residues. This CDR3 reads CASSRQDNQPQHF. The CDR3 DNA follows: TGTGCCAGCAGCCGACAGGACAATCAGCCCCAGCATTTT.